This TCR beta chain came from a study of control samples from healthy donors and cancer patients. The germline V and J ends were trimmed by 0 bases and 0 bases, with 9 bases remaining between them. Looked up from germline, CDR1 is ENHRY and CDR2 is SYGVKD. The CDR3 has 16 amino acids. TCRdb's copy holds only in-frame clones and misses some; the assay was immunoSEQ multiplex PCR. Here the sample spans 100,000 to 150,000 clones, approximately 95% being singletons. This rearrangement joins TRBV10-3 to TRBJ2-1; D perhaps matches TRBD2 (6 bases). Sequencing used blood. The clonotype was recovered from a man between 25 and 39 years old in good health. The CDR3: CAISESAGSSYNEQFF. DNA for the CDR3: TGTGCCATCAGTGAGTCCGCGGGGAGCTCCTACAATGAGCAGTTCTTC.